The rows below give T cell receptor beta chains drawn from one sample of a study of molecular identifiers for immune sequencing clone quantification. MiXCR, applied by TCRdb to the PCR reads, yields one record per CDR3 protein. The sample carries approximately 320,000 distinct CDR3 sequences, roughly 24% recorded once. Sequenced: naive CD8+ T cells from blood, with Jurkat cell RNA spiked in. These receptors originate from a human donor in good health. Some libraries in this study had Jurkat cell RNA spiked in. Both conserved end residues are part of each CDR3. D genes are given only for firm matches. Clone size is shown for a subset of rows, as once, few, many or a class of expanded clone.

-,TRBV2,TRBJ1-2,-,CASMARGASGFPF,TGTGCCAGCATGGCTAGGGGCGCTAGCGGCTTCCCCTTC
-,TRBV24-1,TRBJ1-1,many,CATSERQGRGTEAFF,TGTGCCACCAGTGAACGCCAGGGGCGAGGTACTGAAGCTTTCTTT
-,TRBV12-3/TRBV12-4,TRBJ2-7,many,CASSLEWQTYEQYF,TGTGCCAGCAGTTTAGAGTGGCAGACCTACGAGCAGTACTTC
TRBD1,TRBV28,TRBJ1-1,many,CASSPPSPGTASNTEAFF,TGTGCCAGCAGTCCCCCAAGTCCCGGGACAGCATCTAACACTGAAGCTTTCTTT
TRBD1,TRBV5-6,TRBJ1-1,many,CASSLSGGRRTEAFF,TGTGCCAGCAGCTTGTCAGGGGGCCGGAGGACTGAAGCTTTCTTT
-,TRBV5-6,TRBJ1-1,-,CASSLEGPGAWGTEAFF,TGTGCCAGCAGCTTGGAGGGACCGGGGGCTTGGGGCACTGAAGCTTTCTTT
-,TRBV20-1,TRBJ2-4,many,CSARTGAGNIQYF,TGCAGTGCTAGAACGGGGGCAGGAAACATTCAGTACTTC
TRBD2,TRBV29-1,TRBJ2-3,many,CSVGPVLTREGTDTQYF,TGCAGCGTTGGTCCGGTCCTCACGCGGGAGGGGACAGATACGCAGTATTTT
-,TRBV30,TRBJ2-2,many,CAWSIGYGGGELFF,TGTGCCTGGAGTATTGGGTACGGTGGCGGGGAGCTGTTTTTT
TRBD2,TRBV6-4,TRBJ2-3,few,CASSLTSGAVTQYF,TGTGCCAGCAGTCTTACTAGCGGGGCTGTTACGCAGTATTTT
TRBD2,TRBV7-9,TRBJ2-5,-,CASSLYIAGGTQETQYF,TGTGCCAGCAGCTTATATATAGCGGGAGGTACCCAAGAGACCCAGTACTTC
TRBD1,TRBV30,TRBJ1-1,-,CAWRRQGTPLNTEAFF,TGTGCCTGGCGCCGACAGGGGACCCCTCTGAACACTGAAGCTTTCTTT
-,TRBV7-2,TRBJ2-1,-,CASSPHARDEQFF,TGTGCCAGCAGCCCCCACGCGAGGGATGAGCAGTTCTTC
-,TRBV7-9,TRBJ2-3,many,CASSPPRGVDTTDTQYF,TGTGCCAGCAGCCCCCCCCGCGGGGTAGACACCACAGATACGCAGTATTTT
-,TRBV20-1,TRBJ2-6,many,CSARERRNSGANVLTF,TGCAGTGCTAGAGAGAGACGTAACTCTGGGGCCAACGTCCTGACTTTC
-,TRBV24-1,TRBJ2-2,few,CATSEGRTGELFF,TGTGCCACCTCCGAGGGCCGTACCGGGGAGCTGTTTTTT
-,TRBV4-3,TRBJ1-1,many,CASSQDRGKNTEAFF,TGCGCCAGCAGCCAAGATCGGGGCAAGAACACTGAAGCTTTCTTT
-,TRBV5-6,TRBJ2-3,once,CTSSSGRTDTQYF,TGTACCAGCAGCTCTGGACGCACAGATACGCAGTATTTT
-,TRBV30,TRBJ2-1,-,CAWSVTSPRNEQFF,TGTGCCTGGAGTGTAACTAGCCCTAGGAATGAGCAGTTCTTC
-,TRBV19,TRBJ2-7,-,CASSIRSRGYEQYF,TGTGCCAGTAGTATTCGGTCGAGGGGATACGAGCAGTACTTC
TRBD1,TRBV9,TRBJ2-3,few,CASSVRTGKGPPGTDTQYF,TGTGCCAGCAGCGTGCGGACAGGGAAGGGGCCCCCCGGCACAGATACGCAGTATTTT
-,TRBV27,TRBJ2-7,few,CASSGQSYEQYF,TGTGCCAGCAGTGGACAGAGCTACGAGCAGTACTTC
-,TRBV20-1,TRBJ2-3,many,CSARDFWGRTSTDTQYF,TGCAGTGCTAGAGATTTTTGGGGGCGGACTAGCACAGATACGCAGTATTTT
TRBD1,TRBV5-1,TRBJ1-1,-,CASGDRANTEAFF,TGCGCCAGCGGGGACAGAGCGAACACTGAAGCTTTCTTT
TRBD1,TRBV28,TRBJ1-1,many,CASSPRLRQGPDTEAFF,TGTGCCAGCAGTCCGAGGCTCCGACAGGGGCCGGACACTGAAGCTTTCTTT
-,TRBV27,TRBJ1-2,few,CASSFLGNGGYTF,TGTGCCAGCAGTTTTCTAGGGAATGGTGGCTACACCTTC
-,TRBV6-2/TRBV6-3,TRBJ1-1,few,CASSYSERAFF,TGTGCCAGCAGTTACTCCGAAAGAGCTTTCTTT
-,TRBV12-3/TRBV12-4,TRBJ1-1,-,CASSLAGYMNTEAFF,TGTGCCAGCAGTTTAGCAGGGTATATGAACACTGAAGCTTTCTTT
-,TRBV7-6,TRBJ1-6,few,CASSLKGNDSPLHF,TGTGCCAGCAGCTTAAAAGGGAATGATTCACCCCTCCACTTT
-,TRBV6-5,TRBJ1-2,-,CASSLSWDGTNYGYTF,TGTGCCAGCAGTTTATCCTGGGACGGAACTAACTATGGCTACACCTTC
-,TRBV7-9,TRBJ1-5,many,CASSPEAGFNQPQHF,TGTGCCAGCAGTCCCGAGGCAGGGTTCAATCAGCCCCAGCATTTT
-,TRBV30,TRBJ2-2,-,CAWQGGTGALFF,TGTGCCTGGCAGGGGGGCACCGGGGCGCTGTTTTTT
-,TRBV11-2,TRBJ2-3,few,CASSFQGPRDTQYF,TGTGCCAGCAGCTTCCAGGGTCCCCGAGATACGCAGTATTTT
TRBD1,TRBV4-1,TRBJ1-1,-,CASSQAPGQYTEAFF,TGCGCCAGCAGCCAAGCCCCGGGACAGTACACTGAAGCTTTCTTT
-,TRBV6-1,TRBJ2-2,-,CASPSNTGELFF,TGTGCCAGCCCTTCGAACACCGGGGAGCTGTTTTTT
-,TRBV12-3/TRBV12-4,TRBJ2-4,-,CASSFQSSAKNIQYF,TGTGCCAGCAGTTTCCAAAGCTCAGCCAAAAACATTCAGTACTTC
-,TRBV4-1,TRBJ2-7,few,CASSQVHGGSYEQYF,TGCGCCAGCAGCCAAGTCCATGGGGGCAGCTACGAGCAGTACTTC
-,TRBV6-5,TRBJ2-7,-,CATGLAGITYGQYF,TGTGCCACAGGGCTGGCAGGGATCACCTACGGGCAGTACTTC
TRBD2,TRBV3-1,TRBJ2-6,-,CASSPLTSGAGANVLTF,TGTGCCAGCAGCCCATTGACTAGCGGCGCTGGGGCCAACGTCCTGACTTTC
-,TRBV6-5,TRBJ1-4,few,CASSYSQGREKLFF,TGTGCCAGCAGTTACTCCCAGGGAAGGGAAAAACTGTTTTTT
TRBD2,TRBV7-9,TRBJ2-7,many,CASSSPGLAVSYEQYF,TGTGCCAGCAGCTCACCGGGACTAGCGGTCTCCTACGAGCAGTACTTC
-,TRBV7-9,TRBJ2-7,many,CASSPEGFYEQYF,TGTGCCAGCAGCCCTGAGGGCTTCTACGAGCAGTACTTC